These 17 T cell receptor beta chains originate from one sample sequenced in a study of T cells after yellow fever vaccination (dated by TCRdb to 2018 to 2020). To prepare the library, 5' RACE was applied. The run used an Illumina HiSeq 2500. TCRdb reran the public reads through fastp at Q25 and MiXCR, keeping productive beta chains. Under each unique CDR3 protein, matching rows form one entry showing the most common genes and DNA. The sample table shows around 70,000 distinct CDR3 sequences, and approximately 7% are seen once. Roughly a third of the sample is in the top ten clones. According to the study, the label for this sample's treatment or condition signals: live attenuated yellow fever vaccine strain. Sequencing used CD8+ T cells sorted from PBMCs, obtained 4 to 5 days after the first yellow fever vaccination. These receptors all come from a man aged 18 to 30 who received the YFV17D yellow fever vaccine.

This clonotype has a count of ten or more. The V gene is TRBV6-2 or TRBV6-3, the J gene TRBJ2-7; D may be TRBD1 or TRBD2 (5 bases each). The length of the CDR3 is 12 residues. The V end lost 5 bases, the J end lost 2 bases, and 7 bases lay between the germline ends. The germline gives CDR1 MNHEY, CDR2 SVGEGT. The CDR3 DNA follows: TGTGCCAGCAGTCCGGGACCCTACGAGCAGTACGTC. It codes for CASSPGPYEQYV.

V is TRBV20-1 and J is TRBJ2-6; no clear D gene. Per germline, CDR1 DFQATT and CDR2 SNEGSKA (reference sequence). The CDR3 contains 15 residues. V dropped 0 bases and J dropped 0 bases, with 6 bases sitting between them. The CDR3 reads CSARDLFSGANVLTF. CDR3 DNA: TGCAGTGCTAGAGATCTTTTCTCTGGGGCCAACGTCCTGACTTTC.

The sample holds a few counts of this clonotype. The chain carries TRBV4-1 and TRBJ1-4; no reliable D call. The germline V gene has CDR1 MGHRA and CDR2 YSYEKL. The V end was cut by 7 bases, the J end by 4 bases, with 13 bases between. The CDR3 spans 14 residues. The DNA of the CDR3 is TGCGCCAGCACCCGCCGGACCAATAATGAAAAACTGTTTTTT. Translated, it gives CASTRRTNNEKLFF.

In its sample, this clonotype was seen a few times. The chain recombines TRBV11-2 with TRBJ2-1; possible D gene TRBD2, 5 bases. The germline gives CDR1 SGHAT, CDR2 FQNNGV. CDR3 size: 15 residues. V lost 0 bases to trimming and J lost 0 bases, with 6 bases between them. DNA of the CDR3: TGTGCCAGCAGCTTAGAAGGGAGCTCCTACAATGAGCAGTTCTTC. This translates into CASSLEGSSYNEQFF. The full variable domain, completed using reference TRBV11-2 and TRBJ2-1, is EAGVAQSPRYKIIEKRQSVAFWCNPISGHATLYWYQQILGQGPKLLIQFQNNGVVDDSQLPKDRFSAERLKGVDSTLKIQPAKLEDSAVYLCASSLEGSSYNEQFFGPGTRLTVL.

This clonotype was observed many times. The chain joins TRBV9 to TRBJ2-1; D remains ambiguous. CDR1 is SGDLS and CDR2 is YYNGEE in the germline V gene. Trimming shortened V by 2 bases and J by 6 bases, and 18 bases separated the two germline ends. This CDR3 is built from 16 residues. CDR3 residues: CASSVRGSSGTNEQFF. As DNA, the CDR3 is TGTGCCAGCAGCGTTCGTGGTAGCTCGGGTACCAATGAGCAGTTCTTC.

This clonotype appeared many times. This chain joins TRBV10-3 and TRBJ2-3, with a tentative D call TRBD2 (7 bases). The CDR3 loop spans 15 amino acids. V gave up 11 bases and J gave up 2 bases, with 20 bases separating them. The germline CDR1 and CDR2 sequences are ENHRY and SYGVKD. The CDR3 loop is CASRGGGPATDTQYF. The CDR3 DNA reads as TGTGCCTCCCGAGGGGGGGGACCGGCCACAGATACGCAGTATTTT.

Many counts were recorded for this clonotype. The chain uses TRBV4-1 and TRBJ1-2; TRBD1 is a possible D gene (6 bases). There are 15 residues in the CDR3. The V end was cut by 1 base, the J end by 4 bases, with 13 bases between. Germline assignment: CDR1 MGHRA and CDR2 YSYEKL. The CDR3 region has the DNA TGCGCCAGCAGCCAAGGACAGGAGGGGCTCTATGGCTACACCTTC. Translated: CASSQGQEGLYGYTF.

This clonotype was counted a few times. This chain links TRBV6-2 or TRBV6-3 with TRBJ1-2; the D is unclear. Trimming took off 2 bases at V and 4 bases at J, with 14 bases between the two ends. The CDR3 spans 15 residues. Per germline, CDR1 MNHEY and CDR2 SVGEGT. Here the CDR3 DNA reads TGTGCCAGCAGTTACACGACCCTCGGAGGCTATGGCTACACCTTC. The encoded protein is CASSYTTLGGYGYTF.

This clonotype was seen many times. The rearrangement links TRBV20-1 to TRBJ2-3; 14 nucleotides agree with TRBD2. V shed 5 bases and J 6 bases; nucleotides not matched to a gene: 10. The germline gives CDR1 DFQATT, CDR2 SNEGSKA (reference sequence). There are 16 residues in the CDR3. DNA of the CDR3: TGCAGTGCTGACTCCGGGACTAGCGGGGGAGTGGATACGCAGTATTTT. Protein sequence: CSADSGTSGGVDTQYF.

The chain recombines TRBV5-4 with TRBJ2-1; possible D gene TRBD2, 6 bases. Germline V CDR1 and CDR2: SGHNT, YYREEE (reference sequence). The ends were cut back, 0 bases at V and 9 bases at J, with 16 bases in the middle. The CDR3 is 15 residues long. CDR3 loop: CASSLGGLIGGEQFF. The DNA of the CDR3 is TGTGCCAGCAGCTTGGGAGGGTTGATCGGGGGTGAGCAGTTCTTC.

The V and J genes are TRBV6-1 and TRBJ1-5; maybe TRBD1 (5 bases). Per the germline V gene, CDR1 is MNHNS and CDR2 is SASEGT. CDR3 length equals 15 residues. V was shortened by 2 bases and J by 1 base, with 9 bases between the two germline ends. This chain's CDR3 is CASSEPGLSNQPQHF. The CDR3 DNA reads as TGTGCCAGCAGTGAACCAGGGCTGAGCAATCAGCCCCAGCATTTT.

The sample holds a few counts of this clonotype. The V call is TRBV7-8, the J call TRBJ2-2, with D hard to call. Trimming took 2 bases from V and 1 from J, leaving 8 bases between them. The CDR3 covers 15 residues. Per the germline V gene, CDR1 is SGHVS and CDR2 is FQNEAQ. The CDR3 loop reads CASSLWTKNTGELFF. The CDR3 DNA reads TGTGCCAGCAGCTTATGGACGAAGAACACCGGGGAGCTGTTTTTT.

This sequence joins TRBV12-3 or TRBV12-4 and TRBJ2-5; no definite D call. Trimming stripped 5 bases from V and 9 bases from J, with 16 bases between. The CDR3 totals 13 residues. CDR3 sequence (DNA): TGTGCCAGCAGTCCCCCCGCGGCTGGGCCCCAGTACTTC. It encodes CASSPPAAGPQYF.

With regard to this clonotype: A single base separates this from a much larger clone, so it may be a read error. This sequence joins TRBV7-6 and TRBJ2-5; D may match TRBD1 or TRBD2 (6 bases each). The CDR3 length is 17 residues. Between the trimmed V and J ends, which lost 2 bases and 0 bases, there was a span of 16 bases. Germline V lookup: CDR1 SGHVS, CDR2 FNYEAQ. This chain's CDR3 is CASSLLGGGRYQETQYF. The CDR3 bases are TGTGCCAGCAGCTTACTCGGGGGCGGAAGGTACCAAGAGACCCAGTACTTC.

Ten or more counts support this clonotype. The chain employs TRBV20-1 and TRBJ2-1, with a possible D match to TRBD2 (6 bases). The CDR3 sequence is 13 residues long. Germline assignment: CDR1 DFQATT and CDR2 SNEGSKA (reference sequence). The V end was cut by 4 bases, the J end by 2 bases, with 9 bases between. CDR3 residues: CSANRGTYNEQFF. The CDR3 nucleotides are TGCAGTGCTAACCGGGGGACCTACAATGAGCAGTTCTTC.

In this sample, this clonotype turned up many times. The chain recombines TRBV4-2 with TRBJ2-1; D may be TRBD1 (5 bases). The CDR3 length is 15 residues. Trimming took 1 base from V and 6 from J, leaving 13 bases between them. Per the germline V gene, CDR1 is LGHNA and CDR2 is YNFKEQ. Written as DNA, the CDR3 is TGTGCCAGCAGCCAAGGAGATAGGACACTCAATGAGCAGTTCTTC. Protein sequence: CASSQGDRTLNEQFF.

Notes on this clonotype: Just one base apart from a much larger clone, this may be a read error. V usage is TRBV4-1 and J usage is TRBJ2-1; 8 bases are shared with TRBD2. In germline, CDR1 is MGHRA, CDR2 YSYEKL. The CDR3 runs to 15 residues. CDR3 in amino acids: CSSSQGRGGKNEQFF. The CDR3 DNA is TGCTCCAGCAGCCAAGGTCGCGGGGGGAAGAATGAGCAGTTCTTC.